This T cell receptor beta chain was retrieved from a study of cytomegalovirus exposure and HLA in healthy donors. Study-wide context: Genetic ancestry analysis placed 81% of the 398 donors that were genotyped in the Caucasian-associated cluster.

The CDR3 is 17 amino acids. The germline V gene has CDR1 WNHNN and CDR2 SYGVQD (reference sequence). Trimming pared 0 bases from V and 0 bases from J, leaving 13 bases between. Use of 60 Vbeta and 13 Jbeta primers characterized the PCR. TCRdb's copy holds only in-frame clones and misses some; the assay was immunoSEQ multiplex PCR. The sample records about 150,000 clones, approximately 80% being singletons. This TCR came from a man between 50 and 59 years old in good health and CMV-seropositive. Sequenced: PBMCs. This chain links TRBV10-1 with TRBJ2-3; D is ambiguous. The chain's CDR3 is CASSESEAFTSTDTQYF. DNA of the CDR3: TGCGCCAGCAGTGAGTCGGAAGCGTTCACTAGCACAGATACGCAGTATTTT.